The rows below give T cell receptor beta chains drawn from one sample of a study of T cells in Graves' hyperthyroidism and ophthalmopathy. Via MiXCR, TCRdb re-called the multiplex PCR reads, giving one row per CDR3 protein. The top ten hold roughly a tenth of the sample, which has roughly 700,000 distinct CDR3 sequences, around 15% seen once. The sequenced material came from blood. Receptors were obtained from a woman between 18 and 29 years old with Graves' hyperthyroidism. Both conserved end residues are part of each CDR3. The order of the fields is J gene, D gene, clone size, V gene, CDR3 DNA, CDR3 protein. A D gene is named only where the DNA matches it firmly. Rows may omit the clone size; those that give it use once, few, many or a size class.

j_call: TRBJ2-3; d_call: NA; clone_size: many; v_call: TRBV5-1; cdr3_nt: TGCGCCAGCAGCGAGTCTTCGGGCACAGATACGCAGTATTTT; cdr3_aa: CASSESSGTDTQYF
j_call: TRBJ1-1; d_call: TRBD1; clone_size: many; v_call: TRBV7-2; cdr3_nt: TGTGCCAGCAGCTTAGGGGAGGGGGCTGGGGCTTTCTTT; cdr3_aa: CASSLGEGAGAFF
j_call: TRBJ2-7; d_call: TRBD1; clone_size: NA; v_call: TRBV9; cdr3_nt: TGTGCCAGCAGCGTAGGGGACAGGGGCCACGAGCAGTACTTC; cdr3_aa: CASSVGDRGHEQYF
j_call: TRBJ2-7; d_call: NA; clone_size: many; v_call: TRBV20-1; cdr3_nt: TGCAGTGCTGAGGCCCCATTCATCGACGAGCAGTACTTC; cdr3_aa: CSAEAPFIDEQYF
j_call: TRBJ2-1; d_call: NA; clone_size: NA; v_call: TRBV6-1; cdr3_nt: TGTGCCAGCACTATACAGGGACGCGGGGGTTGGGGCTACAATGAGCAGTTCTTC; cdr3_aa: CASTIQGRGGWGYNEQFF
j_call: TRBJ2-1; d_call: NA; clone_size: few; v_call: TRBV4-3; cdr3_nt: TGCGCCAGCAGCCAGAGGGGTGGCTACAATGAGCAGTTCTTC; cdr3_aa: CASSQRGGYNEQFF
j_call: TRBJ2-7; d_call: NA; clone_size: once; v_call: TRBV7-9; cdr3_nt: TGTGCCAGCAGCACCGGACTCGGCTCCTACGAGCAGTACTTC; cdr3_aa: CASSTGLGSYEQYF
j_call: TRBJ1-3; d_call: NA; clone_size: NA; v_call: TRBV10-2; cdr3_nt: TGCGCCAGCAGTGATACGGTTGGAAACACCATATATTTT; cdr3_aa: CASSDTVGNTIYF
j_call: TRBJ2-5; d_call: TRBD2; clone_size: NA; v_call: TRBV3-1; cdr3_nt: TGTGCCAGCAGCCAAGGACTAGCGGAGACCCAAGAGACCCAGTACTTC; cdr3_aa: CASSQGLAETQETQYF
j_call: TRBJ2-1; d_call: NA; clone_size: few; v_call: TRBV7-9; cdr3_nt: TGTGCCAGCAGGCCGGAAAACAATGAGCAGTTCTTC; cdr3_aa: CASRPENNEQFF
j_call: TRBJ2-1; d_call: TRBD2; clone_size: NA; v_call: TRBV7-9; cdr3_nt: TGTGCCAGCAGCTTAATTAGCGGGAGGAACAATGAGCAGTTCTTC; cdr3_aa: CASSLISGRNNEQFF
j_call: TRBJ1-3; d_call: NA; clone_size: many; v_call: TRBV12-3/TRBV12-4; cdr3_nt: TGTGCCAGTACCCTATCCTCTGGAAACACCATATATTTT; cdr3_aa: CASTLSSGNTIYF
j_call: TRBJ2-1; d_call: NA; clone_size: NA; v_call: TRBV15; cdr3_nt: TGTGCCACCAGCAGAGTGGGGCGGTACAATGAGCAGTTCTTC; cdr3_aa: CATSRVGRYNEQFF
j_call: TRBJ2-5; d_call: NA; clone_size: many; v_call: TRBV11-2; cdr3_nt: TGTGCCAGCAGCCATCGGTGGTACCAAGAGACCCAGTACTTC; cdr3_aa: CASSHRWYQETQYF
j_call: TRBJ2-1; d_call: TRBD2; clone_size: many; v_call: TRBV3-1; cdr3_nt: TGTGCCAGCGGACTAGCGGAACTCCATGAGCAGTTCTTC; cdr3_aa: CASGLAELHEQFF
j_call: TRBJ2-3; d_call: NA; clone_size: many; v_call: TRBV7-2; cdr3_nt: TGTGCCAGCAGCTTATCCAGGGCGACAGATACGCAGTATTTT; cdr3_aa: CASSLSRATDTQYF